The subject of this entry is one T cell receptor (beta chain). Antigen specificity is unknown. Using its own MiXCR run on the 5' RACE reads, TCRdb lists one record per CDR3 protein. The table lists more than 350,000 distinct CDR3 sequences, roughly 11% of them singletons. This entry comes from a study of T cells after yellow fever vaccination. Study-level results: Booster samples showed a return of most primary-vaccination clones (around 96% CD4, approximately 88% CD8).

The V gene's germline CDR1 is SGHTA and CDR2 FQGNSA. This CDR3 has 13 amino acids. Trimming removed 5 bases at V and 6 bases at J, with 11 bases between. Here the sequenced sample was PBMCs, taken on the day of the first yellow fever vaccination. The chain carries TRBV7-2 and TRBJ1-5; no definite D call. The TCR was taken from a young man who received the YFV17D yellow fever vaccine. This chain's CDR3 is CASSLLVGQPQHF. CDR3 coding DNA: TGTGCCAGCAGCCTATTAGTAGGTCAGCCCCAGCATTTT.